This T cell receptor beta chain was found in a study of T-cell reconstitution after alpha-beta-depleted transplantation in children. The CDR3 runs to 14 residues. V lost 1 base and J lost 5; bases outside the gene matches: 4. Per the germline V gene, CDR1 is SGHRS and CDR2 is YFSETQ. Preparing the TCRbeta library involved the use of unique molecular identifiers. TCRdb re-called the PCR reads with MiXCR, one entry per CDR3 protein. Of 60,000 or so distinct CDR3 sequences in the sample, 40% to 45% were seen once. This rearrangement joins TRBV5-1 to TRBJ2-7, with 9 positions matching TRBD1. The material sequenced was PBMCs, mostly from graft donor cells, taken 360 days after TCRalphabeta/CD19-depleted stem cell transplant. The TCR originated in a male patient younger than 18 who had a stem cell transplant for acute lymphoblastic leukemia, so the T cells may come from the graft donor. The CDR3 DNA reads as TGCGCCAGCAGCTTGCCGGGACAGGGCGACGAGCAGTACTTC. It codes for CASSLPGQGDEQYF.